The T cell receptor beta chain under discussion was sequenced for a study of blood T cells in healthy people across ages (dated by TCRdb to about 2015). Looking at the study overall: Template switching captured roughly one uniquely barcoded TCR beta cDNA molecule per two T cells in model experiments. Four age groups were formed from the donors: young (average 16 years), middle-aged (around 41), aged (about 68) and long-lived (about 75). To avoid experimental bias, donors of different ages were distributed randomly across sequencing lanes. Two additional independent replicas of 1 million unique cDNA reads from the same blood draw were analyzed for two donors (one aged 18 to 29 and one aged 80 or older). The study measured age-related changes in TCR beta repertoire diversity using deep sequencing normalized with unique cDNA molecular identifiers.

Library prep was done by 5' RACE. TCRdb lists the instrument as Illumina HiSeq 2500. A second PCR of about 7 to 12 cycles was run with a J-beta primer mix and a sample-barcoded 5' primer. A unique molecular identifier was introduced onto each TCR beta cDNA molecule by a template-switch 5' adaptor carrying 12 random nucleotides. At least 2.5 million CDR3-containing paired-end reads were obtained from each sample. The Mint cDNA synthesis kit, primed by a TRBC-specific oligonucleotide, was used to synthesize first-strand cDNA from all RNA. All cDNA was treated with uracil-DNA glycosylase and then went through a first 18-cycle PCR with the universal primers M1SS and BC2_uni_R. The original pipeline was this. Each sample was normalized by randomly selecting 1 million high-quality reads, each carrying a distinct molecular identifier. Reads sharing molecular identifiers were discarded rather than binned into consensus sequences. MiTCR, with a Q25 quality threshold and the strictest error-elimination algorithm, was used for CDR3 identification, clonotype clustering and error correction. A nonparametric unseen species model with Euler transformation was used to estimate a lower bound on total TCR beta diversity. Starting from the raw public reads, TCRdb applied fastp trimming at Q25, assembled clones with MiXCR and retained in-frame beta chains. A single entry per CDR3 protein holds the most common genes and DNA from its merged rows. The V and J calls here are based on TCRdb, not the publication. This sample comprises about 1.8 million distinct CDR3 sequences, roughly 50% of them detected only once. The ten most abundant clones make up about 2.1% of the sample.

Systemically healthy Caucasian individuals from Russia, 39 in total and aged roughly 6 to 95 years, were included as donors. Each donor gave approximately 9.3 milliliters of peripheral blood, collected into EDTA-treated Vacutainer tubes. Ficoll-Paque density-gradient centrifugation was used to isolate PBMCs, with at least 6 million per sample. Trizol reagent was used to extract total RNA from the PBMCs, yielding at least 5.5 micrograms per sample. For every donor, an aliquot of PBMCs went through flow cytometry to measure the percentages of naive CD45RAhigh/CD27high T cells. Worth noting for this clonotype: There is no known antigen for this receptor. No base-level quality is on record; no much larger clone is a single base apart.

The research as a whole found: As age increased, observed TCR beta diversity per million T cells dropped in a roughly linear way, and a significant reduction was already evident by age 40. Total diversity estimates from one million sequenced T cells were considered lower bounds and underestimates. Observed TCR beta diversity correlated strongly with the percentage of naive T cells measured by flow cytometry. Because the CMV infection status of the donors was unknown, age-related changes in expanded clonotypes may potentially have been confounded. Since profiling was done on bulk unsorted PBMCs, naive and antigen-experienced compartments could not be conclusively compared. The long-lived group showed more naive CD4+ T cells, fewer expanded clones and increased TCR diversity than the aged group, suggesting age selection.

V ends up 4 bases short and J 4 bases short, with an unmatched junction base count of 15. The germline V gene (reference sequence) sets CDR1 to LGHDT and CDR2 to YNNKEL. The CDR3 goes from the cysteine to the phenylalanine over 17 residues. The retained sequence is limited to the CDR3, 51 bases, with the frame set at the first base. The sample comprised blood. This chain is built from TRBV3-1 and TRBJ1-2; TRBD1 agrees with 7 junctional bases. The source of this sequence is a woman between 40 and 50 years old in good health. The CDR3 protein: CASSRRQGWTSRYGYTF. In nucleotide form, the sequence is TGTGCCAGCAGCCGACGACAGGGTTGGACCTCCCGCTATGGCTACACCTTC.